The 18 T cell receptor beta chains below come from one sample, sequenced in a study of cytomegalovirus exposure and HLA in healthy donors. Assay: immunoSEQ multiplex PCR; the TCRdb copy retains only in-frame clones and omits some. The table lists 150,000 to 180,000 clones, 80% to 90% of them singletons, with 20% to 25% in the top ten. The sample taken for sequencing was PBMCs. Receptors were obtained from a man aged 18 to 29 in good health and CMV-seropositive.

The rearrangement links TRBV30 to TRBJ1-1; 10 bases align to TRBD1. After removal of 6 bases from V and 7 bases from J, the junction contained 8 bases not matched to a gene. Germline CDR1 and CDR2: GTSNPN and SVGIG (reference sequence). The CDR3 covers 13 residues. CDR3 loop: CACPGQGHYEAFF. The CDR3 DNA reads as TGTGCCTGTCCGGGACAGGGGCATTATGAAGCTTTCTTT.

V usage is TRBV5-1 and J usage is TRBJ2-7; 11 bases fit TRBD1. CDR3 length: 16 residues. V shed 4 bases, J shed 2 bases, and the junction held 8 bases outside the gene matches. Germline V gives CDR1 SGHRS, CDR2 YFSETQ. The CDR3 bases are TGCGCCAGCAGCCAGGGGACGGGACAGGGGGCCTACGAGCAGTACTTC. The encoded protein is CASSQGTGQGAYEQYF.

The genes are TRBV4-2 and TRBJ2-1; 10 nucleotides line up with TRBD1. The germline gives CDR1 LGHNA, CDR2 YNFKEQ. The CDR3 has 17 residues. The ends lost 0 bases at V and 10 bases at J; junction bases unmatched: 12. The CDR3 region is CASSQDATGGSRKEQFF. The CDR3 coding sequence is TGTGCCAGCAGCCAAGATGCGACAGGGGGCTCTCGGAAAGAGCAGTTCTTC.

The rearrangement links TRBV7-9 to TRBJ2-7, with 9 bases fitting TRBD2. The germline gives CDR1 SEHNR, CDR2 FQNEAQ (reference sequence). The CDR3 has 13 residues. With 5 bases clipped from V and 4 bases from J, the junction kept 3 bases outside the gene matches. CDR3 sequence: CASSASGRYEQYF. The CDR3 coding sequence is TGTGCCAGCAGCGCAAGCGGGAGGTACGAGCAGTACTTC. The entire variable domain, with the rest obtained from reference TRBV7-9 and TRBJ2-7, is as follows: DTGVSQNPRHKITKRGQNVTFRCDPISEHNRLYWYRQTLGQGPEFLTYFQNEAQLEKSRLLSDRFSAERPKGSFSTLEIQRTEQGDSAMYLCASSASGRYEQYFGPGTRLTVT.

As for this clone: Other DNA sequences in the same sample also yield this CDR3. The DNA of the CDR3 is TGTGCCAGCAGTGCGGGCCAAGAGACCCAGTACTTC. Translated: CASSAGQETQYF. This chain connects TRBV6-1 to TRBJ2-5; unclear D gene. Deletions cut 4 bases from V and 1 base from J, with 4 bases between. The CDR3 is 12 residues long. CDR1 and CDR2 (germline): MNHNS, SASEGT.

The CDR3 nucleotides read TGTGCCAGCAGACCAGGGGGCAGCGGCTATGGCTACACCTTC. It yields the protein CASRPGGSGYGYTF. The V call is TRBV5-8, the J call TRBJ1-2, with TRBD1 matching over 8 bases. The CDR3 has 14 amino acids. V lost 5 bases and J lost 4; bases outside the gene matches: 7. In germline, CDR1 is SGHTS, CDR2 YDEGEE.

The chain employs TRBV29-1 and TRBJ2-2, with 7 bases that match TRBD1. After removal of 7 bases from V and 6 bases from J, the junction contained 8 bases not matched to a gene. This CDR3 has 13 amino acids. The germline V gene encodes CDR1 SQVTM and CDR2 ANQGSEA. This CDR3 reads CSGGQGDAGELFF. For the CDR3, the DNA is TGCAGCGGAGGGCAGGGGGACGCCGGGGAGCTGTTTTTT.

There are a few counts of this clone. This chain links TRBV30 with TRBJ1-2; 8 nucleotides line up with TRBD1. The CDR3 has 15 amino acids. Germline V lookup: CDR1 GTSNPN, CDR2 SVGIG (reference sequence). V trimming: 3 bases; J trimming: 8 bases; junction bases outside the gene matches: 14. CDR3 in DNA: TGTGCCTGGAGCGGTATTGGGGGACAGGAGGTCGGCTACACCTTC. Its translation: CAWSGIGGQEVGYTF.

CDR3 residues: CAWDGTVREKLFF. The CDR3, as DNA: TGTGCCTGGGATGGGACAGTACGGGAAAAACTGTTTTTT. The V call is TRBV30, the J call TRBJ1-4; the match to TRBD1 covers 7 bases. Germline CDR1 GTSNPN, CDR2 SVGIG (reference sequence). CDR3 size: 13 residues. V was clipped by 5 bases and J by 8 bases; unmatched bases: 8.

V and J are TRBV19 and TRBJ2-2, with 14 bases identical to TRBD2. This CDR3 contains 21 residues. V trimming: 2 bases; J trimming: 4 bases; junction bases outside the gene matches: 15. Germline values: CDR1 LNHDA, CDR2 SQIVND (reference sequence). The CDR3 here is CASSIRKGLAGAIWGTGELFF. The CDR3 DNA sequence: TGTGCCAGTAGTATAAGAAAGGGACTAGCGGGAGCCATATGGGGCACCGGGGAGCTGTTTTTT.

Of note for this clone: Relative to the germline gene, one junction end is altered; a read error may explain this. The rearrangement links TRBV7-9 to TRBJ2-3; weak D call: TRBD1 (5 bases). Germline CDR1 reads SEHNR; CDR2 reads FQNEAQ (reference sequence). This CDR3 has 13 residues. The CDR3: CASSLVGEDTQYF. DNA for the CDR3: TGCGCCAGCAGCTTAGTAGGGGAAGATACGCAGTATTTT.

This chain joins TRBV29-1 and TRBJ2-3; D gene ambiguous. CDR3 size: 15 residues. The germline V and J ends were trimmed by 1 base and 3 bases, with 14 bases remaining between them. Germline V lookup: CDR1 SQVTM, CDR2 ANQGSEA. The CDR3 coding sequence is TGCAGCGTTGAAGGTACGGAGCCATCAACAGATACGCAGTATTTT. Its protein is CSVEGTEPSTDTQYF.

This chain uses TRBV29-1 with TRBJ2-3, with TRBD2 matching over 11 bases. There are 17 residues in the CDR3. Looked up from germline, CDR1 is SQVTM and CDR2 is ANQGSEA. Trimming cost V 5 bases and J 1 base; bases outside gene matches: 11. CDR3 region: CSVQGLAGGGGTDTQYF. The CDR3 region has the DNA TGCAGCGTTCAGGGCCTAGCGGGAGGAGGCGGCACAGATACGCAGTATTTT.

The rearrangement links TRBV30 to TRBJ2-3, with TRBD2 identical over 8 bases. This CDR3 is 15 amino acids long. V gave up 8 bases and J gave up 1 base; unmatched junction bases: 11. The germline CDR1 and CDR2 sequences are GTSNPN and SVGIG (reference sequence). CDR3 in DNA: TGTGCCGCGGACCGGCGGGAGGCCCGCACAGATACGCAGTATTTT. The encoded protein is CAADRREARTDTQYF.

The CDR3 loop reads CASSSPQVNTEAFF. The CDR3 bases are TGTGCCAGCAGCTCCCCCCAGGTGAACACTGAAGCTTTCTTT. This chain joins TRBV13 and TRBJ1-1; D unresolved. The CDR3 spans 14 residues. Per the germline V gene, CDR1 is PRHDT and CDR2 is FYEKMQ (reference sequence). V was pared by 4 bases and J by 0 bases, with 9 bases between.

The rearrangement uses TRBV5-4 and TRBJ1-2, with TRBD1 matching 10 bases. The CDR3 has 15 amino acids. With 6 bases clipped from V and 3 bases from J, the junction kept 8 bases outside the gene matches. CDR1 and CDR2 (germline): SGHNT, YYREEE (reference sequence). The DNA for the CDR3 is TGTGCCAGCATCTCCGGGACAGGGGACTACTATGGCTACACCTTC. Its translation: CASISGTGDYYGYTF.

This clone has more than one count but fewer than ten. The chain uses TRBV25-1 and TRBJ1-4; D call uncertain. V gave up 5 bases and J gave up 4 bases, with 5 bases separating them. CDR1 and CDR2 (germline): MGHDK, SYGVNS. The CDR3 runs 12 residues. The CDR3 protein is CASSPSNEKLFF. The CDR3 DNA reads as TGTGCCAGCAGTCCCAGTAATGAAAAACTGTTTTTT.

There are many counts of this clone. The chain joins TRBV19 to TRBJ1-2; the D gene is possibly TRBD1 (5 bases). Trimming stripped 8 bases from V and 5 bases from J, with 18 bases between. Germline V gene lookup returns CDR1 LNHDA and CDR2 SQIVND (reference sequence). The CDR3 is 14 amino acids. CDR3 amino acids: CASQMTGTRYGYTF. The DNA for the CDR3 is TGTGCCAGTCAAATGACGGGGACTCGGTATGGCTACACCTTC.